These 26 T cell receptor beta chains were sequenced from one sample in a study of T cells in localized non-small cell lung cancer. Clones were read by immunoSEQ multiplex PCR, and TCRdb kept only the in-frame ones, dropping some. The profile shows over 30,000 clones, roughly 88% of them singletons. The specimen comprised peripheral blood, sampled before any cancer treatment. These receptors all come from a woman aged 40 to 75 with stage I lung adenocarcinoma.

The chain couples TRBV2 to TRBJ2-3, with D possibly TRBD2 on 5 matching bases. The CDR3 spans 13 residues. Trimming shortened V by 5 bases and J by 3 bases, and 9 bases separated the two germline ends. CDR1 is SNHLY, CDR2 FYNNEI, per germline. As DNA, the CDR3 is TGTGCCAGCAGTCCAGAGCGGACAGATACGCAGTATTTT. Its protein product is CASSPERTDTQYF.

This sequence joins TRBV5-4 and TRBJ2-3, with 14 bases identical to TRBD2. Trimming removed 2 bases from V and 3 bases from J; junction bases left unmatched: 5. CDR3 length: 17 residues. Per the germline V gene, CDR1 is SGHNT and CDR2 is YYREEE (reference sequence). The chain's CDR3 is CASSLRLAGGPTDTQYF. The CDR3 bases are TGTGCCAGCAGCTTACGACTAGCGGGAGGGCCAACAGATACGCAGTATTTT.

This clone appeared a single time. CDR3 nucleotide sequence: TGTGCCAGCAGCTTATACCAAGGGGCCTACGAGCAGTACTTC. Translation: CASSLYQGAYEQYF. The J gene is TRBJ2-7, the V gene TRBV7-6, with D possibly being TRBD1 (5 bases). This CDR3 region has 14 residues. From germline, CDR1 is SGHVS and CDR2 FNYEAQ. The ends were cut back, 2 bases at V and 2 bases at J, with 10 bases in the middle.

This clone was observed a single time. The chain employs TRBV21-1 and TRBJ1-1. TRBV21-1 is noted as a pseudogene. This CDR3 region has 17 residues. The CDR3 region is CASSKEPRGRGSTEAFF. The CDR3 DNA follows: TGTGCCAGCAGCAAAGAACCGCGAGGGAGGGGGAGCACTGAAGCTTTCTTT.

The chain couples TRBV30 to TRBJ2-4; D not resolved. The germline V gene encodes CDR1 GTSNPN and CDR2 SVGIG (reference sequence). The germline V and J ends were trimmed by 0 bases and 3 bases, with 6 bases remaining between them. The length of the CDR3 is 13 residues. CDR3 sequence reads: CAWSVKDKNIQYF. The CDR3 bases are TGTGCCTGGAGTGTAAAGGACAAAAACATTCAGTACTTC.

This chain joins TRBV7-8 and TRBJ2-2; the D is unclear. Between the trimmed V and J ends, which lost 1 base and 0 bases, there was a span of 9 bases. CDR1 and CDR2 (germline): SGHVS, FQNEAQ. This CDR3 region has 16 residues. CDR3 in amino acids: CASSLDPAANTGELFF. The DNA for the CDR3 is TGTGCCAGCAGCTTAGATCCGGCGGCGAACACCGGGGAGCTGTTTTTT.

Written as DNA, the CDR3 is TGTGCCTGGAAGGAACTAGCGGGAGTCACAGATACGCAGTATTTT. It yields the protein CAWKELAGVTDTQYF. The genes are TRBV30 and TRBJ2-3, with 11 bases matching TRBD2. The V gene end was trimmed by 4 bases and the J gene end by 2 bases; junction bases not matched to a gene: 5. The germline V gene has CDR1 GTSNPN and CDR2 SVGIG (reference sequence). This CDR3 comprises 15 residues. Combining the CDR3 with reference TRBV30 and TRBJ2-3 gives the whole variable domain SQTIHQWPATLVQPVGSPLSLECTVEGTSNPNLYWYRQAAGRGLQLLFYSVGIGQISSEVPQNLSASRPQDRQFILSSKKLLLSDSGFYLCAWKELAGVTDTQYFGPGTRLTVL.

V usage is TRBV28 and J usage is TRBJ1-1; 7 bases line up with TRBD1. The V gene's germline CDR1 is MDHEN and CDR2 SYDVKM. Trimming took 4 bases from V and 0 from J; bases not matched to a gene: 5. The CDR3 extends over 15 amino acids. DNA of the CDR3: TGTGCCAGCAGTTCCACGACAGGGTTGAACACTGAAGCTTTCTTT. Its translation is CASSSTTGLNTEAFF.

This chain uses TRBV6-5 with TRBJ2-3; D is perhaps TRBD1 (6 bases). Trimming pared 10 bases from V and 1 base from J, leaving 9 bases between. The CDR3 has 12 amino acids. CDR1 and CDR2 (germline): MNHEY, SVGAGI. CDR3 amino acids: CATRTGTDTQYF. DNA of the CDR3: TGTGCCACTAGGACAGGCACAGATACGCAGTATTTT.

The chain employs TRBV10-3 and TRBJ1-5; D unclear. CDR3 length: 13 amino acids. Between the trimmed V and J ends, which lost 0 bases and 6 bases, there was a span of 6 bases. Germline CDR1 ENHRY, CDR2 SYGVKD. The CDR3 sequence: CAISESFSQPQHF. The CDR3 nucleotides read TGTGCCATCAGTGAGTCCTTCAGTCAGCCCCAGCATTTT.

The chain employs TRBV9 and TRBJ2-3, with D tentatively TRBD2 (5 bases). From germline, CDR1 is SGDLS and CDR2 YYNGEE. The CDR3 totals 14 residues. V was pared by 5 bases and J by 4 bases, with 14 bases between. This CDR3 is CASSKGLGADTQYF. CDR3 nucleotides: TGTGCCAGCAGTAAAGGGCTCGGGGCAGATACGCAGTATTTT.

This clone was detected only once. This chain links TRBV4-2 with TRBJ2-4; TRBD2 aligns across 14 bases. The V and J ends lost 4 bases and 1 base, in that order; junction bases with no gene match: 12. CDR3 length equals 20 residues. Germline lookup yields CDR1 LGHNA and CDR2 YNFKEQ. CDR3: CASSPSAGLAGARAKNIQYF. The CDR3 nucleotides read TGTGCCAGCAGCCCGTCCGCGGGACTAGCGGGAGCTAGGGCCAAAAACATTCAGTACTTC.

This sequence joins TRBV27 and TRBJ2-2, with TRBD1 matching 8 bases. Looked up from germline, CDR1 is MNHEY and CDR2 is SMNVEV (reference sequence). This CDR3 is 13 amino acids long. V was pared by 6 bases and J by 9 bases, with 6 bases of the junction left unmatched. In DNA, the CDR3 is TGTGCCAGCAGAGCAGGGGGCGGAAGGGAGCTGTTTTTT. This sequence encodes CASRAGGGRELFF.

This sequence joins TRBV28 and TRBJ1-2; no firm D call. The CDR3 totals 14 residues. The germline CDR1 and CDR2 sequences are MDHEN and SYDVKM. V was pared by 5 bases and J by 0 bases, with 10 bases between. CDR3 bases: TGTGCCAGCAGTCCCTATGGGGCTAACTATGGCTACACCTTC. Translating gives CASSPYGANYGYTF.

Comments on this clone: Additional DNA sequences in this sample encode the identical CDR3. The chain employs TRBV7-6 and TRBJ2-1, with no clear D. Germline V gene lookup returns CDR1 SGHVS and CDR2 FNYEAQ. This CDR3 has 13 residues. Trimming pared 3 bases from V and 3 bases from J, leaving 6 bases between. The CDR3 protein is CASSLGSYNEQFF. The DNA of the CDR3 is TGTGCCAGCAGCTTGGGTAGCTACAATGAGCAGTTCTTC.

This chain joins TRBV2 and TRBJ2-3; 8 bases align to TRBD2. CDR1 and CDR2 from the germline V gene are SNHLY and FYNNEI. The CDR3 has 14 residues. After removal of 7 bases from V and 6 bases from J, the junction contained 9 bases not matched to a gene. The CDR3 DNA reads TGTGCCAGCACCACTAGCGGAATGAGGGATACGCAGTATTTT. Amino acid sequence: CASTTSGMRDTQYF.

This chain's CDR3 is CASSFKQGVTNEKLFF. The CDR3 DNA is TGTGCCAGCAGCTTCAAACAGGGGGTAACTAATGAAAAACTGTTTTTT. This chain uses TRBV5-5 with TRBJ1-4; TRBD1 agrees at 8 bases. Germline values: CDR1 SGHKS, CDR2 YYEKEE (reference sequence). V lost 2 bases, J lost 1 base, and 4 bases stayed unmatched. The CDR3 contains 16 residues.

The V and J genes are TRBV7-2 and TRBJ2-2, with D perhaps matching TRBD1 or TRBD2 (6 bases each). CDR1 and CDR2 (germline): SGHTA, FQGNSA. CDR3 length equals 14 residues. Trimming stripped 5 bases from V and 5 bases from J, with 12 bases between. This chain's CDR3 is CASSRGLLTGELFF. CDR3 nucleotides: TGTGCCAGCAGCCGGGGGCTCCTAACCGGGGAGCTGTTTTTT.

The CDR3 DNA is TGTGCCAGCAGTCCAGGGATTGGTGAGCAGTTCTTC. Amino acids: CASSPGIGEQFF. V is TRBV6-6 and J is TRBJ2-1; D perhaps matches TRBD1 (5 bases). V dropped 5 bases and J dropped 9 bases, with 11 bases sitting between them. The CDR3 spans 12 residues. The germline V gene encodes CDR1 MNHNY and CDR2 SVGAGI (reference sequence).

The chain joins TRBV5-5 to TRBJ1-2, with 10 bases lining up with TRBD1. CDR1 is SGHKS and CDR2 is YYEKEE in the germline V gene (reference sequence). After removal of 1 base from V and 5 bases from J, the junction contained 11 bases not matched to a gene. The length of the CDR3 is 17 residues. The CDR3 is CASSLPLGTGVTYGYTF. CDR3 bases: TGTGCCAGCAGCTTGCCTCTCGGGACAGGGGTTACGTATGGCTACACCTTC. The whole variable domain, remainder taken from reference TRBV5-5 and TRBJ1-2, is DAGVTQSPTHLIKTRGQQVTLRCSPISGHKSVSWYQQVLGQGPQFIFQYYEKEERGRGNFPDRFSARQFPNYSSELNVNALLLGDSALYLCASSLPLGTGVTYGYTFGSGTRLTVV.

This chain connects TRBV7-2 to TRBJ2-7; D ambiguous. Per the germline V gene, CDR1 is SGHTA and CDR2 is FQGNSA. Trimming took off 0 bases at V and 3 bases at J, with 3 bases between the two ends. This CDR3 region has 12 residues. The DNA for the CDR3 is TGTGCCAGCAGCTTAGCCAACTACGAGCAGTACTTC. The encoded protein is CASSLANYEQYF.

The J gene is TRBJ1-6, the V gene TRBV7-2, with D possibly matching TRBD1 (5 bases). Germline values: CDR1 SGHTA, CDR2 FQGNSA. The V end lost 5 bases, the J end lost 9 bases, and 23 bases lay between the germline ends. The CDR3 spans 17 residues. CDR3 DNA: TGTGCCAGCAGCATAAATCGGCTGGGGCAGTGGGGTTCACCCCTCCACTTT. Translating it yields CASSINRLGQWGSPLHF.

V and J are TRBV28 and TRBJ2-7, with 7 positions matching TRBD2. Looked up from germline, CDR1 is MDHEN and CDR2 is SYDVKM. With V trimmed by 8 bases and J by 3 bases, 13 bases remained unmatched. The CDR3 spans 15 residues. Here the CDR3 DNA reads TGTGCCAGCTACTCACATACGACTAGCTTCTACGAGCAGTACTTC. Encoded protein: CASYSHTTSFYEQYF.

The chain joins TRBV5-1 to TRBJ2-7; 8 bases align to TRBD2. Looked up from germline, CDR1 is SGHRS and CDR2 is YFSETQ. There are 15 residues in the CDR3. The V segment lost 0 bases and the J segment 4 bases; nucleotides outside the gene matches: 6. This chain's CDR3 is CASSLASSGSYEQYF. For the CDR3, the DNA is TGCGCCAGCAGCTTGGCCTCTAGCGGGTCATACGAGCAGTACTTC.

The CDR3: CASSLGGISSYNEQFF. In DNA, the CDR3 is TGTGCCAGCAGCTTAGGCGGTATAAGCTCCTACAATGAGCAGTTCTTC. This chain links TRBV7-2 with TRBJ2-1; D is undetermined. V lost 1 base and J lost 0, with 10 bases in between. The germline CDR1 and CDR2 sequences are SGHTA and FQGNSA. The CDR3 is 16 amino acids.

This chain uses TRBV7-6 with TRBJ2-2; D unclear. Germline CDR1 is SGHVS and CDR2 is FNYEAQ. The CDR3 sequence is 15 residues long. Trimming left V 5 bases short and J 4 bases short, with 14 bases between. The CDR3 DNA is TGTGCCAGCAGCACTCGGACGGAGACCACCGGGGAGCTGTTTTTT. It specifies CASSTRTETTGELFF.